This is a list of T cell receptor beta chains from one sample in a study of identical twins. MiXCR, applied by TCRdb to the 5' RACE reads, yields one record per CDR3 protein. Found here are approximately 500,000 distinct CDR3 sequences, about 24% of them singletons; the top ten hold around 3%. This sample was also put to use in a study of T cells expressing NK-cell markers.

The sequenced material came from CD4+ T cells sorted from blood. These receptors came from a woman between 18 and 30 years old in good health. The CDR3 runs from the conserved cysteine through the conserved F or W. The D gene is left open where the match is weak. Size tells how often a clone was seen (once, few, many) or the class of an expanded clone, and some rows leave it out.

>TRBJ2-1|TRBV12-3/TRBV12-4|-|-
CASRRGPSSYNEQFF
TGTGCCAGCAGACGGGGACCGAGCTCCTACAATGAGCAGTTCTTC
>TRBJ2-1|TRBV20-1|-|few
CSAIGGAYYNEQFF
TGCAGTGCTATTGGGGGCGCGTATTACAATGAGCAGTTCTTC
>TRBJ2-7|TRBV5-1|TRBD1|many
CASSDRTGGSYEQYF
TGCGCCAGCAGCGACCGGACAGGGGGCTCCTACGAGCAGTACTTC
>TRBJ2-3|TRBV11-1|TRBD1|-
CASSVGTADTQYF
TGTGCCAGCAGCGTAGGGACAGCAGATACGCAGTATTTT
>TRBJ2-4|TRBV12-3/TRBV12-4|TRBD1|-
CASSRPGDRGDIQYF
TGTGCCAGCAGCCGACCCGGGGACAGGGGCGACATTCAGTACTTC
>TRBJ2-1|TRBV11-3|-|-
CASSLDAPPLSYNEQFF
TGTGCCAGCAGCTTAGATGCTCCGCCCCTCTCCTACAATGAGCAGTTCTTC
>TRBJ1-1|TRBV5-1|TRBD1|-
CASSSLGQWNTEAFF
TGCGCCAGCAGTTCCCTGGGACAGTGGAACACTGAAGCTTTCTTT
>TRBJ1-2|TRBV5-1|TRBD1|-
CASSWDRSASYGYTF
TGCGCCAGCAGCTGGGACAGGTCGGCCTCCTATGGCTACACCTTC
>TRBJ2-1|TRBV6-4|TRBD1|few
CASSDRDRGGNEQFF
TGTGCCAGCAGTGACCGGGACAGGGGTGGCAATGAGCAGTTCTTC
>TRBJ2-1|TRBV12-3/TRBV12-4|-|few
CASSHRNYQHEQFF
TGTGCCAGCAGCCATAGAAATTATCAGCATGAGCAGTTCTTC
>TRBJ2-1|TRBV10-3|TRBD2|few
CAIGRSGGSHNEQFF
TGTGCCATCGGGCGTAGCGGGGGCTCCCACAATGAGCAGTTCTTC
>TRBJ1-1|TRBV20-1|-|-
CSCITRNTEAFF
TGCAGTTGTATAACACGGAACACTGAAGCTTTCTTT
>TRBJ2-7|TRBV7-9|-|-
CASSFLGNEQYF
TGTGCCAGCAGCTTTTTAGGTAATGAGCAGTACTTC
>TRBJ2-3|TRBV7-2|-|-
CASSLTGPTDTQYF
TGTGCCAGCAGCTTGACTGGGCCGACAGATACGCAGTATTTT
>TRBJ1-2|TRBV20-1|TRBD1|-
CSATQGAFIYGYTF
TGCAGTGCTACGCAGGGGGCTTTTATCTATGGCTACACCTTC
>TRBJ2-4|TRBV5-1|-|-
CASSRRTTTRIQYF
TGCGCCAGCAGCAGGAGGACAACGACACGGATTCAGTACTTC
>TRBJ1-5|TRBV12-3/TRBV12-4|-|-
CASSRTPVQPQHF
TGTGCCAGCAGCAGAACCCCAGTCCAGCCCCAGCATTTT
>TRBJ2-7|TRBV7-2|TRBD2|-
CASSSSGRALYEQYF
TGTGCCAGCAGTTCTAGCGGGAGGGCCTTGTACGAGCAGTACTTC
>TRBJ1-1|TRBV12-3/TRBV12-4|-|few
CASSSSRTIQNTEAFF
TGTGCCAGCAGTTCATCCCGGACGATACAGAACACTGAAGCTTTCTTT
>TRBJ1-2|TRBV27|-|-
CASSLIGVGYGYTF
TGTGCCAGCAGTTTAATTGGGGTTGGCTATGGCTACACCTTC
>TRBJ2-2|TRBV2|TRBD2|-
CASSGTSGGTGELFF
TGTGCCAGCAGTGGGACTAGCGGGGGGACCGGGGAGCTGTTTTTT
>TRBJ2-7|TRBV11-2|-|-
CATSLMGEQYF
TGTGCCACCAGCTTAATGGGCGAGCAGTACTTC
>TRBJ2-3|TRBV10-3|-|few
CAISEPTTDTQYF
TGTGCCATCAGTGAGCCCACCACAGATACGCAGTATTTT
>TRBJ2-7|TRBV20-1|-|-
CSTQGIKGEQYF
TGCAGTACACAGGGAATCAAGGGCGAGCAGTACTTC
>TRBJ2-2|TRBV5-1|-|-
CASSLGPTGPGELFF
TGCGCCAGCAGCTTGGGCCCGACAGGCCCCGGGGAGCTGTTTTTT
>TRBJ1-2|TRBV6-5|TRBD1|many
CASSYGQGGYGYTF
TGTGCCAGCAGCTACGGACAGGGAGGCTATGGCTACACCTTC
>TRBJ1-1|TRBV29-1|-|-
CSTYSGTRNTEAFF
TGCAGCACATATTCCGGGACACGGAACACTGAAGCTTTCTTT
>TRBJ1-4|TRBV6-5|TRBD1|-
CASSYLGQGAELFF
TGTGCCAGCAGTTACTTGGGACAGGGGGCGGAACTGTTTTTT